One and the same sample provided the 24 T cell receptor beta chains below, sequenced in a study of OX40 agonist ivuxolimab in advanced cancers. The protocol was immunoSEQ multiplex PCR, while the TCRdb copy is restricted to in-frame clones and leaves out a portion. The table shows about 72,000 clones, with 88% occurring only once. The sequenced sample was CD4+ or CD8+ T cells sorted from blood, obtained in a trial of the OX40 agonist ivuxolimab. The receptor source for this set is an adult with an advanced solid tumor such as melanoma, head and neck, liver or kidney cancer.

The chain joins TRBV28 to TRBJ1-5, with 8 bases aligning to TRBD1. V was clipped by 7 bases and J by 2 bases; unmatched bases: 10. The CDR3 sequence is 16 residues long. The germline gives CDR1 MDHEN, CDR2 SYDVKM. CDR3 sequence reads: CASNPPGQARNQPQHF. CDR3 bases: TGTGCCAGCAACCCTCCGGGACAGGCCCGCAATCAGCCCCAGCATTTT.

V usage is TRBV6-4 and J usage is TRBJ2-1; D unclear. Trimming left V 3 bases short and J 7 bases short, with 10 bases between. The CDR3 contains 13 residues. In germline, CDR1 is MRHNA, CDR2 SNTAGT. CDR3 in DNA: TGTGCCAGCAGTGAACGACTCCTTAATGAGCAGTTCTTC. Protein product: CASSERLLNEQFF.

The gene calls are TRBV7-9 and TRBJ1-3; D is perhaps TRBD1 (6 bases). The ends were cut back, 5 bases at V and 2 bases at J, with 19 bases in the middle. The CDR3 extends over 17 amino acids. Germline loops: CDR1 SEHNR, CDR2 FQNEAQ (reference sequence). The CDR3 nucleotides are TGTGCCAGCAGCCCTCTGATGGGGGCTCTGACTGGAAACACCATATATTTT. Translated: CASSPLMGALTGNTIYF.

The chain uses TRBV28 and TRBJ1-5, with D unresolved. Trimming took 7 bases from V and 0 from J, leaving 19 bases between them. CDR3 length: 17 residues. Germline CDR1 MDHEN, CDR2 SYDVKM. The CDR3 here is CASMIPSAITSNQPQHF. In DNA, the CDR3 is TGTGCCAGCATGATCCCCTCTGCTATTACTAGCAATCAGCCCCAGCATTTT.

The chain recombines TRBV10-1 with TRBJ2-2; 9 bases align to TRBD1. V was pared by 8 bases and J by 4 bases, with 5 bases of the junction left unmatched. Germline CDR1 reads WNHNN; CDR2 reads SYGVQD (reference sequence). This CDR3 is built from 14 residues. The chain's CDR3 is CASASGQGTGELFF. The CDR3 DNA sequence: TGCGCCAGCGCGTCGGGACAGGGCACCGGGGAGCTGTTTTTT.

This clone was observed once. This rearrangement joins TRBV10-3 to TRBJ1-2, with D perhaps matching TRBD1 (5 bases). Germline V gene sequence: CDR1 ENHRY, CDR2 SYGVKD. Trimming stripped 3 bases from V and 4 bases from J, with 9 bases between. CDR3 length: 13 residues. The CDR3 reads CAISEGVSYGYTF. CDR3 in DNA: TGTGCCATCAGTGAAGGGGTATCCTATGGCTACACCTTC.

In DNA, the CDR3 is TGCGCCAGCAGTATGGCCCCGGGAAGCAATTACGAGCAGTACTTC. Protein product: CASSMAPGSNYEQYF. The chain has TRBV5-1 and TRBJ2-7; possible D gene TRBD2, 5 bases. The CDR3 is 15 amino acids. The germline V and J ends were trimmed by 5 bases and 4 bases, with 19 bases remaining between them. Germline CDR1 and CDR2: SGHRS and YFSETQ.

V and J are TRBV7-9 and TRBJ1-5, with a tentative D call TRBD1 (5 bases). V was trimmed by 5 bases and J by 5 bases, leaving 13 bases between them. This CDR3 is built from 14 residues. The V gene's germline CDR1 is SEHNR and CDR2 FQNEAQ (reference sequence). The chain's CDR3 is CASSPLRGDQPQHF. CDR3 DNA: TGTGCCAGCAGCCCCTTGAGGGGTGATCAGCCCCAGCATTTT.

The CDR3 sequence: CAISEAGLGSPLHF. DNA for the CDR3: TGTGCCATCAGTGAGGCAGGGCTGGGTTCACCCCTCCACTTT. The V gene is TRBV10-3, the J gene TRBJ1-6; D possibly corresponds to TRBD1 (5 bases). This CDR3 has 14 residues. Trimming shortened V by 2 bases and J by 9 bases, and 11 bases separated the two germline ends. Germline V lookup: CDR1 ENHRY, CDR2 SYGVKD.

As DNA, the CDR3 is TGTGCCAGCAGCAGGGACGGACGATATGGCTACACCTTC. The encoded protein is CASSRDGRYGYTF. The V call is TRBV6-5, the J call TRBJ1-2; D may be TRBD1 (5 bases). The CDR3 is made up of 13 amino acids. The germline V and J ends were trimmed by 6 bases and 5 bases, with 13 bases remaining between them. Looked up from germline, CDR1 is MNHEY and CDR2 is SVGAGI.

The V and J genes are TRBV7-9 and TRBJ2-7; 7 bases are a match to TRBD1. The CDR3 loop spans 13 amino acids. V shed 5 bases, J shed 3 bases, and the junction held 4 bases outside the gene matches. Per germline, CDR1 SEHNR and CDR2 FQNEAQ (reference sequence). The CDR3 DNA sequence: TGTGCCAGCAGCCAGGACAGGCTCTACGAGCAGTACTTC. Translating it yields CASSQDRLYEQYF.

The V call is TRBV30, the J call TRBJ2-1; the D gene is possibly TRBD2 (7 bases). This CDR3 is 15 amino acids long. The germline V and J ends were trimmed by 0 bases and 5 bases, with 14 bases remaining between them. Germline V gene data show CDR1 as GTSNPN and CDR2 as SVGIG (reference sequence). CDR3 residues: CAWSVLGGGDNEQFF. Here the CDR3 DNA reads TGTGCCTGGAGTGTACTAGGAGGGGGGGACAATGAGCAGTTCTTC.

V and J are TRBV7-2 and TRBJ2-7; 12 bases agree with TRBD2. The germline CDR1 and CDR2 sequences are SGHTA and FQGNSA. The CDR3 contains 14 residues. CDR3 loop: CASGLAGGAGEQYF. In DNA form, the CDR3 reads TGTGCGAGCGGCCTAGCGGGGGGGGCCGGCGAGCAGTACTTC.

In nucleotides, the CDR3 is TGTGCCAGCAGCCTTGGACTAGCGGGAGAGACCCAGTACTTC. Residues: CASSLGLAGETQYF. The V gene is TRBV7-9, the J gene TRBJ2-5; 11 bases map to TRBD2. The CDR3 length is 14 residues. V shed 5 bases, J shed 4 bases, and the junction held 3 bases outside the gene matches. The germline gives CDR1 SEHNR, CDR2 FQNEAQ (reference sequence).

This clone was observed a few times. This chain uses TRBV7-6 with TRBJ1-1; TRBD1 might be the D (5 bases). CDR1 is SGHVS and CDR2 is FNYEAQ in the germline V gene. The CDR3 loop spans 13 amino acids. The V and J ends lost 0 bases and 4 bases respectively, with 6 bases between them. The CDR3 coding sequence is TGTGCCAGCAGCTTAGCGCAGGGCACTGAAGCTTTCTTT. Amino acids: CASSLAQGTEAFF. The full variable domain, completed using reference TRBV7-6 and TRBJ1-1, is GAGVSQSPRYKVTKRGQDVALRCDPISGHVSLYWYRQALGQGPEFLTYFNYEAQQDKSGLPNDRFSAERPEGSISTLTIQRTEQRDSAMYRCASSLAQGTEAFFGQGTRLTVV.

The chain joins TRBV6-4 to TRBJ2-1, with TRBD2 identical over 8 bases. V shed 3 bases and J 6 bases; nucleotides not matched to a gene: 7. This CDR3 spans 15 amino acids. The germline V gene encodes CDR1 MRHNA and CDR2 SNTAGT. This CDR3 is CASSDSGAPGNEQFF. The CDR3 nucleotides are TGTGCCAGCAGTGATAGCGGGGCCCCCGGCAATGAGCAGTTCTTC.

V is TRBV6-4 and J is TRBJ1-1, with D maybe TRBD1 (5 bases). From germline, CDR1 is MRHNA and CDR2 SNTAGT. The ends were cut back, 7 bases at V and 5 bases at J, with 14 bases in the middle. The CDR3 has 13 residues. CDR3 bases: TGTGCCAGCACGTCGGGGGGAGAGACTGAAGCTTTCTTT. This sequence encodes CASTSGGETEAFF.

The chain employs TRBV2 and TRBJ2-1; 11 bases line up with TRBD2. CDR1 and CDR2 from the germline V gene are SNHLY and FYNNEI. This CDR3 contains 15 residues. Trimming took 7 bases from V and 6 from J; bases not matched to a gene: 8. The CDR3 DNA follows: TGTGCCAGCACTTTACTAGCGGGAGCCGGCAATGAGCAGTTCTTC. Its protein product is CASTLLAGAGNEQFF.

The gene calls are TRBV18 and TRBJ1-5; D unresolved. Germline assignment: CDR1 KGHSH and CDR2 LQKENI. Trimming stripped 6 bases from V and 5 bases from J, with 11 bases between. This CDR3 spans 13 amino acids. The CDR3 protein is CASSSLRDQPQHF. The CDR3 region has the DNA TGTGCCAGCTCCTCGTTGAGGGATCAGCCCCAGCATTTT.

The V call is TRBV6-1, the J call TRBJ1-1; D gene ambiguous. The CDR3 runs 14 residues. The germline CDR1 and CDR2 sequences are MNHNS and SASEGT. Trimming cost V 7 bases and J 2 bases, with 14 bases left between them. In DNA form, the CDR3 reads TGTGCCAGCAATGTGCAGGACTCTAACACTGAAGCTTTCTTT. It yields the protein CASNVQDSNTEAFF.

V gene TRBV5-6 combines with J gene TRBJ2-1; D unresolved. The CDR3 sequence is 12 residues long. The V end lost 3 bases, the J end lost 6 bases, and 7 bases lay between the germline ends. CDR1 and CDR2 from the germline V gene are SGHDT and YYEEEE. The chain's CDR3 is CASSWTVNEQFF. DNA for the CDR3: TGTGCCAGCAGCTGGACGGTCAATGAGCAGTTCTTC. Together with reference TRBV5-6 and TRBJ2-1, the CDR3 gives the full variable domain: DAGVTQSPTHLIKTRGQQVTLRCSPKSGHDTVSWYQQALGQGPQFIFQYYEEEERQRGNFPDRFSGHQFPNYSSELNVNALLLGDSALYLCASSWTVNEQFFGPGTRLTVL.

The gene calls are TRBV2 and TRBJ2-7, with 13 bases that match TRBD2. This CDR3 is 15 amino acids long. The V and J ends lost 6 bases and 0 bases, in that order; junction bases with no gene match: 2. In germline, CDR1 is SNHLY, CDR2 FYNNEI. CDR3 coding DNA: TGTGCCAGCAGAAGGACTAGCGGGGGCTCCTACGAGCAGTACTTC. It yields the protein CASRRTSGGSYEQYF.

The DNA of the CDR3 is TGTGCCAGCAGCTTAGGGAGAGCGGGTGCCTTCTCCTACGAGCAGTACTTC. This codes for CASSLGRAGAFSYEQYF. This rearrangement joins TRBV7-8 to TRBJ2-7; D perhaps matches TRBD2 (6 bases). Germline lookup yields CDR1 SGHVS and CDR2 FQNEAQ. The V end was cut by 1 base, the J end by 0 bases, with 16 bases between. The CDR3 runs 17 residues.

This CDR3 is CAWPGLAGGEGWTQYF. The CDR3 bases are TGTGCCTGGCCCGGACTAGCGGGGGGAGAGGGGTGGACCCAGTACTTC. This rearrangement joins TRBV30 to TRBJ2-5, with TRBD2 matching 14 bases. The germline V gene has CDR1 GTSNPN and CDR2 SVGIG (reference sequence). V gave up 5 bases and J gave up 7 bases; unmatched junction bases: 12. The CDR3 runs to 16 residues.